A selection of T cell receptor beta chains follows, all from one sample in a study of molecular identifiers for immune sequencing clone quantification. TCRdb reprocessed the PCR reads via MiXCR and lists one record per CDR3 protein. The data hold more than 450,000 distinct CDR3 sequences, with roughly 26% observed a single time. Sequencing used naive CD8+ T cells from blood, with Jurkat cell RNA spiked in. The receptors here all came from a human donor in good health. Some libraries in this study had Jurkat cell RNA spiked in. Both conserved end residues are trimmed from each CDR3.

J gene,V gene,CDR3 protein
TRBJ1-2,TRBV12-3/TRBV12-4,ASSRQGQGADYGYT
TRBJ1-5,TRBV4-3,ASSQDVGRNQPQH
TRBJ2-3,TRBV6-4,ASSEIIGGLTDTQY
TRBJ2-7,TRBV5-1,ASSSGQGTQYEQY
TRBJ2-5,TRBV12-3/TRBV12-4,ASIPGQGPMAQY
TRBJ2-5,TRBV5-1,ASSPLTGHETQY
TRBJ2-7,TRBV10-2,ASSESSVGVWNEQY
TRBJ1-1,TRBV4-3,ASSQGPVWTEAF
TRBJ2-7,TRBV27,ASSLSQGSLSYEQY
TRBJ2-1,TRBV4-2,ASSQESPWTSGRNEQF
TRBJ2-2,TRBV7-6,ASSIGTAGTGGLF
TRBJ1-5,TRBV28,ASSLRQGENQPQH
TRBJ2-4,TRBV6-5,ASSSGTVVKNIQY
TRBJ1-5,TRBV28,ASSSRRGIAAQH
TRBJ2-7,TRBV6-1,ASSERPSAYEQY
TRBJ2-3,TRBV28,ASSPTEDTQY
TRBJ2-7,TRBV19,ASSIAPGQGPYEQY
TRBJ2-3,TRBV12-3/TRBV12-4,ASGFGVDTQY
TRBJ2-2,TRBV29-1,SVGLANTGELF
TRBJ2-5,TRBV7-9,ASSSTEETQY
TRBJ1-1,TRBV6-2/TRBV6-3,GSSYLTGTEAF
TRBJ1-4,TRBV28,ASSPGGGKLF
TRBJ2-7,TRBV7-9,ASSVKSGGSYEQY
TRBJ2-5,TRBV12-3/TRBV12-4,ASSILGDQETQY
TRBJ2-1,TRBV29-1,SVEEGGGPGYNEQF
TRBJ1-4,TRBV19,ASSIDLTEKLI
TRBJ1-1,TRBV29-1,SVAAPEAF
TRBJ1-1,TRBV30,AWGRWSEAF
TRBJ2-7,TRBV10-3,AISESRVEQY
TRBJ2-1,TRBV29-1,SVEERDNCNEQF
TRBJ1-6,TRBV13,ASSPDRGHSPLH
TRBJ2-7,TRBV25-1,ASSESGRAYEQY
TRBJ2-3,TRBV7-9,ASSLVGTGPDTQY
TRBJ1-4,TRBV7-9,ASSRGQLEKLF
TRBJ1-1,TRBV3-1,ASSPTGDRFMNTEAF
TRBJ2-3,TRBV7-2,ASSPLLSGGAGTQY
TRBJ2-3,TRBV24-1,ATSEPDDTDTQY
TRBJ2-2,TRBV7-6,ASSFTGTNTGELF
TRBJ1-5,TRBV4-1,ASSPRHSNQPQH
TRBJ1-3,TRBV19,ASSISSSYGNTIY
TRBJ1-2,TRBV7-9,ASSPTGGIYGYT